This T cell receptor (beta chain) was recorded in a study of T cells in Graves' hyperthyroidism and ophthalmopathy. General study points: Within blood appeared most thyroid clonotypes that had expanded above 0.001.

V was pared by 6 bases and J by 2 bases, with 5 bases of the junction left unmatched. The CDR3 runs 14 residues. Germline V gene data show CDR1 as MDHEN and CDR2 as SYDVKM. There were TCR beta CDR3 regions amplified from RNA transcripts. HTBI primers were employed in a first-round RT-PCR of the TCR CDR3. TCRdb reanalysed the multiplex PCR reads using MiXCR and keeps one entry per CDR3 protein. The sample has about 400,000 distinct CDR3 sequences; about 16% are singletons. This clonotype was picked up many times. Its antigen is currently unknown. This chain connects TRBV28 to TRBJ2-7; 9 bases match TRBD1. The receptor's source is a woman aged 25-40 years with Graves' hyperthyroidism. Sequencing was carried out using blood. CDR3 DNA: TGTGCCAGCAGGGGGACAGGGACCCCCTACGAGCAGTACTTC. This codes for CASRGTGTPYEQYF.